A selection of T cell receptor beta chains follows, all from one sample in a study of post-analysis software for immune sequencing data. TCRdb called the PCR reads again in MiXCR, with one record for every CDR3 protein. The table records 650,000 to 850,000 distinct CDR3 sequences, around 46% of them present only once. Sequenced: blood. The receptor set was obtained from a girl aged 10-17 years with multiple sclerosis. The CDR3 runs from the conserved cysteine through the conserved F or W. The D gene is left open where the match is weak. Rows may omit the clone size; those that give it use once, few, many or a size class.

few	TRBV24-1	TRBJ1-2	-	CATSPGDYGHTF	TGTGCCACCAGTCCCGGGGACTATGGCCACACCTTC
-	TRBV9	TRBJ2-2	-	CASSVDGSNTGELFF	TGTGCCAGCAGCGTAGACGGGAGCAACACCGGGGAGCTGTTTTTT
-	TRBV7-2	TRBJ1-6	TRBD1	CASSYITGVESPLHF	TGTGCCAGCAGCTACATTACAGGGGTGGAATCACCCCTCCACTTT
-	TRBV20-1	TRBJ2-1	-	CSARDLTGDNEQFF	TGCAGTGCTAGAGATCTGACAGGCGACAATGAGCAGTTCTTC
-	TRBV20-1	TRBJ2-7	TRBD2	CSGGRLAGDGNSYEQYF	TGCAGTGGCGGGAGACTAGCGGGAGATGGGAACTCCTACGAGCAGTACTTC
-	TRBV6-5	TRBJ1-2	-	CASSSHRVGYTF	TGTGCCAGCAGTTCCCACAGGGTTGGCTACACCTTC
-	TRBV20-1	TRBJ2-7	-	CSAGKAGPAYEQYF	TGCAGTGCAGGGAAAGCGGGCCCAGCCTACGAGCAGTACTTC
-	TRBV11-2	TRBJ1-5	-	CASSLEGTGNQPQHF	TGTGCCAGCAGCTTAGAGGGGACTGGGAATCAGCCCCAGCATTTT
few	TRBV29-1	TRBJ1-1	-	CSVVDHVSTEAFF	TGCAGCGTTGTTGATCACGTTTCCACTGAAGCTTTCTTT
-	TRBV5-1	TRBJ2-5	TRBD1	CASSLIGTGANEQYF	TGCGCCAGCAGCTTGATCGGGACAGGGGCTAACGAGCAATACTTC
-	TRBV29-1	TRBJ1-2	-	CSVERASPGYTF	TGCAGCGTTGAAAGGGCCTCCCCGGGCTACACCTTC
few	TRBV9	TRBJ2-1	-	CASSAQDRANNEQFF	TGTGCCAGCAGCGCCCAGGACCGGGCCAACAATGAGCAGTTCTTC
few	TRBV6-6	TRBJ2-7	TRBD2	CASSYHPLTSGNHEQYF	TGTGCCAGCAGTTACCACCCCTTGACTAGCGGGAACCACGAGCAGTACTTC
-	TRBV29-1	TRBJ1-2	-	CSVAAGYGYTF	TGCAGCGTGGCGGCGGGCTATGGCTACACCTTC
-	TRBV12-3/TRBV12-4	TRBJ2-6	-	CASSSSTGANVLTF	TGTGCCAGCAGTTCCAGCACCGGGGCCAACGTCCTGACTTTC
-	TRBV4-3	TRBJ1-4	-	CASSQDTGSNEKLFF	TGCGCCAGCAGCCAAGATACCGGGTCTAATGAAAAACTGTTTTTT
few	TRBV7-2	TRBJ2-5	TRBD2	CASSNRLAGEETQYF	TGTGCCAGCAGCAACCGACTAGCGGGAGAAGAGACCCAGTACTTC
-	TRBV9	TRBJ2-1	TRBD2	CASSEGRESYNEQFF	TGTGCCAGCAGCGAGGGGAGGGAATCCTACAATGAGCAGTTCTTC
once	TRBV18	TRBJ1-6	TRBD1	CASSPLGDSNSPLHF	TGTGCCAGCTCACCCCTGGGGGACAGTAATTCACCCCTCCACTTT
-	TRBV7-2	TRBJ2-2	-	CASSPETGELFF	TGTGCCAGCAGCCCTGAAACCGGGGAGCTGTTTTTT
-	TRBV29-1	TRBJ2-5	-	CSVGTVQETQYF	TGCAGCGTGGGGACTGTTCAAGAGACCCAGTACTTC
-	TRBV5-1	TRBJ2-1	TRBD2	CASSLAVGTSGNEQFF	TGCGCCAGCAGCTTGGCAGTAGGGACTAGCGGCAATGAGCAGTTCTTC
few	TRBV9	TRBJ2-6	-	CASSESTDDWANVLTF	TGTGCCAGCAGCGAGTCGACGGACGACTGGGCCAACGTCCTGACTTTC
few	TRBV7-8	TRBJ1-4	TRBD1	CASSLVPSTGTEKLFF	TGTGCCAGCAGCTTAGTCCCGTCGACAGGGACTGAAAAACTGTTTTTT
-	TRBV7-9	TRBJ2-5	-	CASSSLVNRDEETQYF	TGTGCCAGCAGCTCGCTTGTAAACAGGGATGAAGAGACCCAGTACTTC
many	TRBV20-1	TRBJ2-3	-	CSAPHRGRNTDTQYF	TGCAGTGCTCCCCACCGTGGCAGAAACACAGATACGCAGTATTTT
-	TRBV6-2/TRBV6-3	TRBJ2-5	-	CASSDLQGADKTQYF	TGTGCCAGCAGTGACCTCCAGGGAGCGGATAAGACCCAGTACTTC
-	TRBV7-9	TRBJ2-1	TRBD2	CASSLYGEAGAVNEQFF	TGTGCCAGCAGCTTATATGGGGAGGCGGGAGCTGTTAATGAGCAGTTCTTC
few	TRBV20-1	TRBJ2-5	TRBD2	CSARGYRLAGGPETQYF	TGCAGTGCTAGGGGGTACCGACTAGCGGGAGGCCCAGAGACCCAGTACTTC
-	TRBV12-5	TRBJ2-5	TRBD2	CASGLPGLQETQYF	TGTGCTAGTGGACTCCCGGGACTACAAGAGACCCAGTACTTC
-	TRBV6-1	TRBJ2-7	-	CASREPAGNEQYF	TGTGCCAGCAGGGAGCCGGCAGGGAACGAGCAGTACTTC
-	TRBV14	TRBJ2-7	-	CASSRLGSGRGHLGEQYF	TGTGCCAGCAGCCGCCTAGGCTCGGGGAGGGGACACTTGGGCGAGCAGTACTTC
-	TRBV6-5	TRBJ2-3	TRBD2	CASSYSPASGRFTDTQYF	TGTGCCAGCAGTTACTCCCCGGCGAGCGGGAGATTCACAGATACGCAGTATTTT
-	TRBV20-1	TRBJ2-7	TRBD2	CSAPFLREGSEQYF	TGCAGTGCCCCGTTTCTGCGGGAGGGCTCCGAGCAGTACTTC
-	TRBV7-8	TRBJ2-5	-	CASSYPLGGTAEMQETQYF	TGTGCCAGCAGCTACCCCTTGGGGGGGACAGCGGAAATGCAAGAGACCCAGTACTTC
-	TRBV24-1	TRBJ2-5	TRBD2	CATSDPGLGAYGGETQYF	TGTGCCACCAGTGACCCGGGACTAGGAGCTTATGGCGGGGAGACCCAGTACTTC
few	TRBV27	TRBJ2-7	-	CASSYRDPYYYEQYF	TGTGCCAGCAGTTACCGGGACCCTTACTACTACGAGCAGTACTTC
-	TRBV10-3	TRBJ2-5	-	CAISPGQTQETQYF	TGTGCCATCAGCCCCGGACAGACCCAAGAGACCCAGTACTTC
many	TRBV29-1	TRBJ2-7	TRBD1	CSVVGQGHEQYF	TGCAGCGTGGTGGGACAGGGCCACGAGCAGTACTTC
-	TRBV20-1	TRBJ2-7	-	CSARSRRDPSSYEQYF	TGCAGTGCTAGAAGCAGACGAGACCCTAGCTCCTACGAGCAGTACTTC
once	TRBV5-1	TRBJ2-1	TRBD2	CASSLDLTSGSFYNEQFF	TGCGCCAGCAGCTTGGATTTAACTAGCGGGAGCTTCTACAATGAGCAGTTCTTC
few	TRBV11-3	TRBJ2-1	TRBD2	CASSLDQETSGRHANEQFF	TGTGCCAGCAGCTTAGACCAAGAGACTAGCGGGAGGCATGCCAATGAGCAGTTCTTC
-	TRBV12-3/TRBV12-4	TRBJ1-2	-	CASSFMGYGYTF	TGTGCCAGCAGTTTCATGGGCTATGGCTACACCTTC
-	TRBV19	TRBJ2-1	TRBD1	CASSIPKQGAYEQFF	TGTGCCAGTAGTATCCCCAAGCAGGGGGCATATGAGCAGTTCTTC
-	TRBV7-9	TRBJ1-1	TRBD1	CASSATTGTEAFF	TGTGCCAGCAGCGCCACGACAGGGACTGAAGCTTTCTTT
many	TRBV6-4	TRBJ2-3	-	CASSDSGGTHTDTQYF	TGTGCCAGCAGTGACTCGGGCGGGACACACACAGATACGCAGTATTTT
few	TRBV7-3	TRBJ2-3	-	CASSLQGIDTQYF	TGTGCCAGCAGCTTGCAGGGTATAGATACGCAGTATTTT
-	TRBV4-2	TRBJ2-1	TRBD2	CASSPGAGGFDEQFF	TGTGCCAGCAGCCCAGGAGCGGGAGGTTTCGATGAGCAGTTCTTC